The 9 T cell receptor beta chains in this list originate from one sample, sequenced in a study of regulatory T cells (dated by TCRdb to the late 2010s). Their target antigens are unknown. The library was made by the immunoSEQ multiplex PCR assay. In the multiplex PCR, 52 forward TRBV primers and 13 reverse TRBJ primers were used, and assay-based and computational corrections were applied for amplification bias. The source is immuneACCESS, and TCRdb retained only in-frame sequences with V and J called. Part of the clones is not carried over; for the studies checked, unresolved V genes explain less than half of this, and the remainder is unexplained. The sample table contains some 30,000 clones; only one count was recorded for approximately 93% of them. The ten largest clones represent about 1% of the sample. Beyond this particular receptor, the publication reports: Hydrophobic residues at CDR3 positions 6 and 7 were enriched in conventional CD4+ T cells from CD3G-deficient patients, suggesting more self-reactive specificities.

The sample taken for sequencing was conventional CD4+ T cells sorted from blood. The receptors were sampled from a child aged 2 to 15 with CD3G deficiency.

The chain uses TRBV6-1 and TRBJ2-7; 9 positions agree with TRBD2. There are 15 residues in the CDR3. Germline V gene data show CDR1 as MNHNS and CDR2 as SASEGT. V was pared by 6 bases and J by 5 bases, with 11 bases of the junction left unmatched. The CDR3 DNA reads TGTGCCAGCAGCCTGTCGGCTAGCGGGAACAACGAGCAGTACTTC. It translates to CASSLSASGNNEQYF.

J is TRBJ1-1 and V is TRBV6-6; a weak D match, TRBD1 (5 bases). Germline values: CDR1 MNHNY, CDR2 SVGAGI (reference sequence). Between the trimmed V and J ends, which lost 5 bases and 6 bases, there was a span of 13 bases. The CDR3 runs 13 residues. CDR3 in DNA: TGTGCCAGCAGTCGGGGACTCGGCCCTGAAGCTTTCTTT. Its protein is CASSRGLGPEAFF.

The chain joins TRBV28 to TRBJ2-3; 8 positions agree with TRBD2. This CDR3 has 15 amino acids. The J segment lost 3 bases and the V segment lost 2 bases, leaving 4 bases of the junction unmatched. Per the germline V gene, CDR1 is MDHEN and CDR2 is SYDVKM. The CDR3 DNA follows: TGTGCCAGCAGTTTAGCGGGAGGAAGAACAGATACGCAGTATTTT. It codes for CASSLAGGRTDTQYF.

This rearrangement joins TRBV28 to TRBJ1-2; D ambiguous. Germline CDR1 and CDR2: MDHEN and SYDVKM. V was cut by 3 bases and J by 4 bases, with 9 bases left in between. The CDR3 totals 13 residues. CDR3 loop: CASSLGRAYGYTF. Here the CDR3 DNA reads TGTGCCAGCAGTTTGGGTAGGGCCTATGGCTACACCTTC.

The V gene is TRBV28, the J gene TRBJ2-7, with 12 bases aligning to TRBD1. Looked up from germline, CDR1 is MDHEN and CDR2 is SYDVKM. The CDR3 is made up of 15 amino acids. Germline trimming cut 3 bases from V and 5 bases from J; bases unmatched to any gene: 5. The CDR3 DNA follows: TGTGCCAGCAGTTTGGCCGGGACAGGGGGCCACGAGCAGTACTTC. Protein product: CASSLAGTGGHEQYF.

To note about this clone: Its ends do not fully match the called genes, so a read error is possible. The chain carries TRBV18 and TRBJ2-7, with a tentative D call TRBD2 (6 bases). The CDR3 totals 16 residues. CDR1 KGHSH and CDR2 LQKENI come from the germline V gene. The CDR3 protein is CASSPRVGGSSSEQYF. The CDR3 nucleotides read TGTGCCAGCTCACCAAGGGTCGGAGGGTCCTCCTCCGAGCAGTACTTC.

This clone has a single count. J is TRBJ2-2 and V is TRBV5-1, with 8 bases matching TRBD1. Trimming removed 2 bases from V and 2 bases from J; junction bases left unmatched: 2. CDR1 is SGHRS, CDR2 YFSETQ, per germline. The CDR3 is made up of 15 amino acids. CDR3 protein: CASSFRGLNTGELFF. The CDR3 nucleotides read TGCGCCAGCAGCTTCAGGGGGCTTAACACCGGGGAGCTGTTTTTT.

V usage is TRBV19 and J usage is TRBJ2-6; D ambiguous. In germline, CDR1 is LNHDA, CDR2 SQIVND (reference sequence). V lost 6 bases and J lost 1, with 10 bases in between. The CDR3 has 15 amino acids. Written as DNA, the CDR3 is TGTGCCAGTAGCTCTCAGAGTTCTGGGGCCAACGTCCTGACTTTC. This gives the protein CASSSQSSGANVLTF.

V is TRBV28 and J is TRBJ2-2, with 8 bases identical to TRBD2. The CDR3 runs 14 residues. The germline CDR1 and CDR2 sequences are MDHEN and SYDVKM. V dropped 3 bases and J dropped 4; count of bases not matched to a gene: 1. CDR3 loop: CASSFGRATGELFF. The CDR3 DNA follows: TGTGCCAGCAGTTTCGGGAGGGCCACCGGGGAGCTGTTTTTT.